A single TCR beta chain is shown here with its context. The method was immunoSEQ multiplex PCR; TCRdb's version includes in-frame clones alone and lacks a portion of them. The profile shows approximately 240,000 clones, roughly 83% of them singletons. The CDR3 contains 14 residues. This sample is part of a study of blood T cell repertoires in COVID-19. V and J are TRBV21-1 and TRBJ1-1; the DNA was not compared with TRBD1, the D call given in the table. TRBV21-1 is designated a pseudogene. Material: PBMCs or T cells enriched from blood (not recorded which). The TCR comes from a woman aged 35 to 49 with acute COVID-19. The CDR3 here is CASSKGLETTEAFF. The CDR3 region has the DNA TGTGCCAGCAGCAAGGGGCTGGAGACCACTGAAGCTTTCTTT.